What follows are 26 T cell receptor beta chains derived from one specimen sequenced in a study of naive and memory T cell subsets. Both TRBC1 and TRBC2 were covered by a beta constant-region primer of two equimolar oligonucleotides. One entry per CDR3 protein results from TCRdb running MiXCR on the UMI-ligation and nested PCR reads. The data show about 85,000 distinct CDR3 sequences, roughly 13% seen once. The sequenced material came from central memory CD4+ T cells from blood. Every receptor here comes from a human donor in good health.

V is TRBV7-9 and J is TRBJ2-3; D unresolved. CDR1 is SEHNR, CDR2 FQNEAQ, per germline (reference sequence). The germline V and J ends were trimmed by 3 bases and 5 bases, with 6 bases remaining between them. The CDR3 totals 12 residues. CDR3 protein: CASSFFQDTQYF. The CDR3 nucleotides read TGTGCCAGCAGCTTTTTTCAAGATACGCAGTATTTT.

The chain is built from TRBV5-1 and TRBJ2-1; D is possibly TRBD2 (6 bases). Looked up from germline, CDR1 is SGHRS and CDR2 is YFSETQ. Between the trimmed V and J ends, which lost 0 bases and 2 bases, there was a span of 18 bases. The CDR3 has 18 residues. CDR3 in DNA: TGCGCCAGCAGCTTGGAAGCCATACGGGAGACCCCCTACAATGAGCAGTTCTTC. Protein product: CASSLEAIRETPYNEQFF.

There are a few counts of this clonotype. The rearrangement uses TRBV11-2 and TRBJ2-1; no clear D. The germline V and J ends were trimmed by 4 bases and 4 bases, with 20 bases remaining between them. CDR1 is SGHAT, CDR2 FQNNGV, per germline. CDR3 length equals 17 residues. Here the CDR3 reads CASSSQSRIQIYNEQFF. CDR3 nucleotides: TGTGCCAGCAGCTCACAGTCGAGGATACAGATTTACAATGAGCAGTTCTTC.

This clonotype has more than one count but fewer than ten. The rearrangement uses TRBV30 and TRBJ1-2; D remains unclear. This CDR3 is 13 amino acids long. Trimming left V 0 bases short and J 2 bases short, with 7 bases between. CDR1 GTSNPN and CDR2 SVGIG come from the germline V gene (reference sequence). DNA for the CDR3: TGTGCCTGGAGTGTAGGGCAAAACTATGGCTACACCTTC. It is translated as CAWSVGQNYGYTF.

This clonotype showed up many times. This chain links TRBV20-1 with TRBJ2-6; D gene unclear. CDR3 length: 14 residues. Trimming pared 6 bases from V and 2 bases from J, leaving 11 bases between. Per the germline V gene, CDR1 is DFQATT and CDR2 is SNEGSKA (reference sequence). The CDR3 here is CSAPPLTGANVLTF. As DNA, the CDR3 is TGCAGTGCCCCCCCGCTAACTGGGGCCAACGTCCTGACTTTC.

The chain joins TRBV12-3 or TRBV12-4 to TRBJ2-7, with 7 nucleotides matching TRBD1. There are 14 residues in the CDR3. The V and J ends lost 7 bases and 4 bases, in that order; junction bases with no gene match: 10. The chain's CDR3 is CASNLQGYGYEQYF. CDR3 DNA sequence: TGTGCCAGCAACCTACAGGGGTATGGGTACGAGCAGTACTTC.

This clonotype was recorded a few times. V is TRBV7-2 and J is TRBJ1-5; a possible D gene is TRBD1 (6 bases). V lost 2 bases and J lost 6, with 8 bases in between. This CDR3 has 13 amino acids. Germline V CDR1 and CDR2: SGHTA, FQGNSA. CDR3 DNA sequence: TGTGCCAGCAGCTTAACAGGGACTCAGCCCCAGCATTTT. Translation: CASSLTGTQPQHF.

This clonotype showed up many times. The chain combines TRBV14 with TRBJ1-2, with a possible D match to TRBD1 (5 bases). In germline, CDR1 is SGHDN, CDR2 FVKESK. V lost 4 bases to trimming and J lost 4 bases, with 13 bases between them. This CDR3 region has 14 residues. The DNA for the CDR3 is TGTGCCAGCAGCCCCCAGGGTGCCGGCTATGGCTACACCTTC. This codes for CASSPQGAGYGYTF. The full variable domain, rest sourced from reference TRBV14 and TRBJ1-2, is EAGVTQFPSHSVIEKGQTVTLRCDPISGHDNLYWYRRVMGKEIKFLLHFVKESKQDESGMPNNRFLAERTGGTYSTLKVQPAELEDSGVYFCASSPQGAGYGYTFGSGTRLTVV.

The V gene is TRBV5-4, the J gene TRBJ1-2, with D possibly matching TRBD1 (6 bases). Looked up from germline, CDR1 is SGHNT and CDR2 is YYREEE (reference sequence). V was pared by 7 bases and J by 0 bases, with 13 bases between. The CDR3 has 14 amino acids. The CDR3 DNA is TGTGCCAGCCGAGGACAGCTTCCTAACTATGGCTACACCTTC. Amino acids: CASRGQLPNYGYTF.

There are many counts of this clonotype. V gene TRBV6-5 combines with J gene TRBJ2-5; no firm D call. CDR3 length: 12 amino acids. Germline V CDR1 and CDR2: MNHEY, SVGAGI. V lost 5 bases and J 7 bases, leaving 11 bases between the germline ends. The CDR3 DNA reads TGTGCCAGCAGTGAGTCGTATGGGACCCAGTACTTC. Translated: CASSESYGTQYF.

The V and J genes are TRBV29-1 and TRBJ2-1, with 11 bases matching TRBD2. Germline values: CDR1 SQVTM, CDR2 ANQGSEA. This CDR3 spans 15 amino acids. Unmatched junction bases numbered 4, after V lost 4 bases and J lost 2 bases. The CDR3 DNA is TGCAGCGTTGCTAGCGGGAGGAACGCCTACAATGAGCAGTTCTTC. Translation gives CSVASGRNAYNEQFF.

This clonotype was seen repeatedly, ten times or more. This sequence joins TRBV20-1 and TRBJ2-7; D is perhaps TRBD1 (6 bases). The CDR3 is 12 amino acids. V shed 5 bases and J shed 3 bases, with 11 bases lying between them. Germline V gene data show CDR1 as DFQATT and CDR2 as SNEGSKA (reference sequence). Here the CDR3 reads CSAPLTGYEQYF. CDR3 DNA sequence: TGCAGTGCTCCGCTGACAGGCTACGAGCAGTACTTC.

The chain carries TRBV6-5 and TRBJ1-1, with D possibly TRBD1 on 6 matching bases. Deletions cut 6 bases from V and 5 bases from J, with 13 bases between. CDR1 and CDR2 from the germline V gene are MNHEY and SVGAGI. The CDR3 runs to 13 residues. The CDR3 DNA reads TGTGCCAGCAGGAAGCAGGGGAATACTGAAGCTTTCTTT. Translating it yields CASRKQGNTEAFF.

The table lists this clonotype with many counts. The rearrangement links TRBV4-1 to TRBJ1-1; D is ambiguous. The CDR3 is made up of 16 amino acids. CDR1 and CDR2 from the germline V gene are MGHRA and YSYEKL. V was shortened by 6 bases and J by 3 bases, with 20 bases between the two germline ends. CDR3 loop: CASRPVLSLVDTEAFF. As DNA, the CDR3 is TGCGCCAGCAGGCCCGTTTTGTCTCTCGTGGACACTGAAGCTTTCTTT.

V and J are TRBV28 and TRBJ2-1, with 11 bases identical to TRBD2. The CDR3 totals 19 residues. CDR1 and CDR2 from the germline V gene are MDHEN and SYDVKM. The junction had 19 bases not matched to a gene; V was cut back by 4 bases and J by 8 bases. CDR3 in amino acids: CASSSGLAVLYPRMDEQFF. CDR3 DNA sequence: TGTGCCAGCAGTTCGGGACTAGCGGTCCTATACCCCCGAATGGATGAGCAGTTCTTC.

The CDR3 region is CASSRTPTGAGVAYEQYF. In DNA form, the CDR3 reads TGTGCCAGCAGCAGAACGCCCACTGGGGCGGGAGTGGCCTACGAGCAGTACTTC. This chain links TRBV5-6 with TRBJ2-7; 7 nucleotides match TRBD2. Per the germline V gene, CDR1 is SGHDT and CDR2 is YYEEEE. V shed 4 bases, J shed 2 bases, and the junction held 18 bases outside the gene matches. The CDR3 sequence is 18 residues long.

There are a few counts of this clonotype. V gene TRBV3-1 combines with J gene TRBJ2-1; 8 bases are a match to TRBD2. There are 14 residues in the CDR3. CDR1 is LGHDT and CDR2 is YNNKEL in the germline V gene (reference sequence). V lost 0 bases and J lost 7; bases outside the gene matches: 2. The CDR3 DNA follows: TGTGCCAGCAGCCAAGAAAAGCGGGAGAATGAGCAGTTCTTC. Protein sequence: CASSQEKRENEQFF.

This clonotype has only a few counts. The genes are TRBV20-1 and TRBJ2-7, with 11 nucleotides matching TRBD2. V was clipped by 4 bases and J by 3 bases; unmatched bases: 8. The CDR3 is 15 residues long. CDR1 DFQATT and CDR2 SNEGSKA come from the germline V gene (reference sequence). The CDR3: CSATPTSGSFYEQYF. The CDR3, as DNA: TGCAGTGCTACCCCAACTAGCGGGAGTTTCTACGAGCAGTACTTC.

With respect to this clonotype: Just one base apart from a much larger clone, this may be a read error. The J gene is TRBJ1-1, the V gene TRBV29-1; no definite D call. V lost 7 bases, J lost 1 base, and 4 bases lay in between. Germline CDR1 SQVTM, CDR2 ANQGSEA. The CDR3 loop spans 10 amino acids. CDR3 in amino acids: CSGQNTEAFF. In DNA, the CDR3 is TGCAGCGGCCAGAACACTGAAGCTTTCTTT.

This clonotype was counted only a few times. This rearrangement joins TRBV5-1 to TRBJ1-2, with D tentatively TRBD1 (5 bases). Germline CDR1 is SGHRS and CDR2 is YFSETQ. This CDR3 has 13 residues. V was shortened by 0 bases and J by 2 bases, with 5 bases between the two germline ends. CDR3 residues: CASSLEGNYGYTF. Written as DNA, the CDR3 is TGCGCCAGCAGCTTGGAGGGGAACTATGGCTACACCTTC.

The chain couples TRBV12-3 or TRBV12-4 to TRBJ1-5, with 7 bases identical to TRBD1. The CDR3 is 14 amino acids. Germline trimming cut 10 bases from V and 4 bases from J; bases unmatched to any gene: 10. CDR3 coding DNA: TGTGCCACTTTAAGACAGGGCCCGAATCAGCCCCAGCATTTT. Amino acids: CATLRQGPNQPQHF.

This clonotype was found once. The CDR3 region is CSAIEYQNRGNYGYTF. The DNA for the CDR3 is TGCAGTGCGATAGAATATCAAAACAGGGGCAACTATGGCTACACCTTC. This chain joins TRBV20-1 and TRBJ1-2, with 7 bases identical to TRBD1. The J segment lost 2 bases and the V segment lost 6 bases, leaving 15 bases of the junction unmatched. Germline V lookup: CDR1 DFQATT, CDR2 SNEGSKA (reference sequence). The CDR3 contains 16 residues.

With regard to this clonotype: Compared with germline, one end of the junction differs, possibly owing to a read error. CDR3 bases: TGTGCCAGTAGTCTAGAAACGGTCCCGCAGCCCCAGCATTTT. This gives the protein CASSLETVPQPQHF. This rearrangement joins TRBV19 to TRBJ1-5; D unclear. The CDR3 has 14 amino acids. The germline V gene has CDR1 LNHDA and CDR2 SQIVND (reference sequence). The complete variable domain, with remaining parts taken from reference TRBV19 and TRBJ1-5, reads DGGITQSPKYLFRKEGQNVTLSCEQNLNHDAMYWYRQDPGQGLRLIYYSQIVNDFQKGDIAEGYSVSREKKESFPLTVTSAQKNPTAFYLCASSLETVPQPQHFGDGTRLSIL.

CDR3 sequence: CASSPLPGQGPDTQYF. CDR3 sequence (DNA): TGTGCCAGCAGCCCCCTACCGGGACAGGGACCAGATACGCAGTATTTT. The chain has TRBV7-9 and TRBJ2-3; 9 positions agree with TRBD1. V gave up 5 bases and J gave up 4 bases; unmatched junction bases: 10. Looked up from germline, CDR1 is SEHNR and CDR2 is FQNEAQ (reference sequence). CDR3 length equals 16 residues.

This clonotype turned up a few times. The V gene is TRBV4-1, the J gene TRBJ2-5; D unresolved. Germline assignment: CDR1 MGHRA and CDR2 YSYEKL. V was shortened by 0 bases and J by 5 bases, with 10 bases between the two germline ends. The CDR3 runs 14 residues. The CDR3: CASSQDQSRETQYF. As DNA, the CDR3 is TGCGCCAGCAGCCAAGATCAGAGCAGGGAGACCCAGTACTTC.

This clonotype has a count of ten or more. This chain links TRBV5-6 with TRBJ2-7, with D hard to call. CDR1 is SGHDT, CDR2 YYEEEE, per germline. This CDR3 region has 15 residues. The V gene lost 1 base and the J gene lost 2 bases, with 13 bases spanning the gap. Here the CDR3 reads CASSLFGRAPYEQYF. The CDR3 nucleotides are TGTGCCAGCAGCTTGTTCGGGCGAGCACCCTACGAGCAGTACTTC.